This T cell receptor beta chain is from a study of T cell repertoires in cytomegalovirus infection. Study background: Through public TCR beta signatures, both CMV infection and matching HLA type were indicated.

Overall study findings and caveats: Across the ex vivo response, the dominant clonotypes were HLA-C-restricted CMV-specific TCR beta clonotypes. There were carriers of CMV plus the relevant HLA, and cumulative public TCR beta family frequency identified them.

As for this clonotype: Its antigen is unidentified.

TCRdb re-analysed the reads in MiXCR, keeping a single row per CDR3 protein. The repertoire consists of almost 500,000 distinct CDR3 sequences, with roughly 10% occurring once and the leading ten covering roughly 10%. The CDR3 is 14 residues long. Germline CDR1 and CDR2: MNHEY and SVGAGI. The ends were cut back, 7 bases at V and 3 bases at J, with 12 bases in the middle. The J gene is TRBJ1-4, the V gene TRBV6-5; D gene ambiguous. The clonotype originates from a human donor in good health (CMV status not recorded). Some clones in this sample may be carry-over from other donors' samples. The sequenced material came from PBMCs. The CDR3 DNA sequence: TGTGCCAGCACCGAGGTGCAATCTAATGAAAAACTGTTTTTT. This encodes CASTEVQSNEKLFF.